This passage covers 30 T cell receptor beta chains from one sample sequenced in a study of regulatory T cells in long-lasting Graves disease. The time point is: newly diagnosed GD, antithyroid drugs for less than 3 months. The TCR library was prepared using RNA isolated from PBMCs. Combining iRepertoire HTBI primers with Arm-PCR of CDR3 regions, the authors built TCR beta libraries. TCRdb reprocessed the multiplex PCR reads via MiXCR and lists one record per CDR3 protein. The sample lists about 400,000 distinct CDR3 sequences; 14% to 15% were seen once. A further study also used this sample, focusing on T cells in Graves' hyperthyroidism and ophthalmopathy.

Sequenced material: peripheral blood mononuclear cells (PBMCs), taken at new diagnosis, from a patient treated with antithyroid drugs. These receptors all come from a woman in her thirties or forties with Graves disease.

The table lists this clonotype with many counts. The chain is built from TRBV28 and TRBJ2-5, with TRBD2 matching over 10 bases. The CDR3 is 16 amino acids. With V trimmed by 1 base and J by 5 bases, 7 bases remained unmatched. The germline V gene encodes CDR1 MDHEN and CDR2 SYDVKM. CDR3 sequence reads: CASSLSTSGLGETQYF. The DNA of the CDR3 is TGTGCCAGCAGTTTATCGACTAGCGGGTTGGGGGAGACCCAGTACTTC.

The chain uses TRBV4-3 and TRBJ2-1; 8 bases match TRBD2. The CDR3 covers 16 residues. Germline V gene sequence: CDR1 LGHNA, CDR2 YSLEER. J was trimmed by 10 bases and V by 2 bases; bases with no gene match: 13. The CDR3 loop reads CASSQWSGTSSGEQFF. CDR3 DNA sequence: TGCGCCAGCAGCCAATGGAGCGGGACTAGTTCAGGGGAGCAGTTCTTC.

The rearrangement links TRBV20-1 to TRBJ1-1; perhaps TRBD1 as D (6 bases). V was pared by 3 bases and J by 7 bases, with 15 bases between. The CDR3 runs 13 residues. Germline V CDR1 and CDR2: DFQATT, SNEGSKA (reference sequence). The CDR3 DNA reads TGCAGTGCTAGGGGGAACCAGGGGCTTGAAGCTTTCTTT. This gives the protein CSARGNQGLEAFF.

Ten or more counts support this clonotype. CDR3 protein: CASSQDWRKGGEQYF. DNA for the CDR3: TGTGCCAGCAGCCAAGATTGGCGAAAAGGCGGCGAGCAGTACTTC. The chain couples TRBV3-1 to TRBJ2-7; D not resolved. Germline V gene lookup returns CDR1 LGHDT and CDR2 YNNKEL (reference sequence). Trimming shortened V by 0 bases and J by 6 bases, and 15 bases separated the two germline ends. This CDR3 comprises 15 residues.

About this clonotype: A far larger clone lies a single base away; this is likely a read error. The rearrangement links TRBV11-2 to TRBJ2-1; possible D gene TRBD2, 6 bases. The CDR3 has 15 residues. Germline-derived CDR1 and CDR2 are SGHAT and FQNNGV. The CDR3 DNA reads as TGTGCCAGCAGCTTAGAGGGGACTCGGGCGGATGAGCACTTCTTC. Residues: CASSLEGTRADEHFF. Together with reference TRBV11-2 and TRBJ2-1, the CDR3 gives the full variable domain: EAGVAQSPRYKIIEKRQSVAFWCNPISGHATLYWYQQILGQGPKLLIQFQNNGVVDDSQLPKDRFSAERLKGVDSTLKIQPAKLEDSAVYLCASSLEGTRADEHFFGPGTRLTVL.

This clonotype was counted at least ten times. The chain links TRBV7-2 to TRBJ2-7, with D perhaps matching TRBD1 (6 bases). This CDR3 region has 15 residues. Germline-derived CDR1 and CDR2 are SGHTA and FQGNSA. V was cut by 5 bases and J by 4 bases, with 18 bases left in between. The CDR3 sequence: CASSERRITGYEQYF. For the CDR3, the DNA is TGTGCCAGCAGCGAAAGGAGAATTACAGGGTACGAGCAGTACTTC.

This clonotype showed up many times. The CDR3: CASSVTGERWYEQYF. DNA of the CDR3: TGTGCCAGCAGTGTAACAGGGGAGAGGTGGTACGAGCAGTACTTC. J is TRBJ2-7 and V is TRBV25-1; 7 nucleotides agree with TRBD1. The germline gives CDR1 MGHDK, CDR2 SYGVNS. This CDR3 region has 15 residues. The J segment lost 4 bases and the V segment lost 4 bases, leaving 10 bases of the junction unmatched.

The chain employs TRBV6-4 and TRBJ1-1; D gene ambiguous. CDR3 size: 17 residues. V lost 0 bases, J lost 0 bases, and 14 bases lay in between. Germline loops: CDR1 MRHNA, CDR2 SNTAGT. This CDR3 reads CASSDSPLSSMNTEAFF. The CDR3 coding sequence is TGTGCCAGCAGTGACTCACCCCTTTCGAGCATGAACACTGAAGCTTTCTTT.

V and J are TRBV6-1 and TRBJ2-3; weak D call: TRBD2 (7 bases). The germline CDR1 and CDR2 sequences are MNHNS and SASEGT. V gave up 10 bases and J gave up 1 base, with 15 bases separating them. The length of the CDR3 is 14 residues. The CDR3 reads CATSGGLGTDTQYF. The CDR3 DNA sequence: TGTGCCACCTCGGGGGGCCTGGGCACAGATACGCAGTATTTT.

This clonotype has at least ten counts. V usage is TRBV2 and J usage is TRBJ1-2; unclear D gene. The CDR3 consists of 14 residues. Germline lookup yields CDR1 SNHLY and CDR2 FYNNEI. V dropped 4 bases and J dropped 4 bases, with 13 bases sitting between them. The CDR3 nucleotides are TGTGCCAGCAGTGTTACACCAACGGGCTATGGCTACACCTTC. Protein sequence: CASSVTPTGYGYTF.

The CDR3 sequence is CSATATNEKLFF. The DNA of the CDR3 is TGCAGTGCCACGGCAACTAATGAAAAACTGTTTTTT. This chain connects TRBV20-1 to TRBJ1-4; D not certain. Germline values: CDR1 DFQATT, CDR2 SNEGSKA (reference sequence). The V end was cut by 6 bases, the J end by 0 bases, with 5 bases between. The CDR3 is 12 amino acids.

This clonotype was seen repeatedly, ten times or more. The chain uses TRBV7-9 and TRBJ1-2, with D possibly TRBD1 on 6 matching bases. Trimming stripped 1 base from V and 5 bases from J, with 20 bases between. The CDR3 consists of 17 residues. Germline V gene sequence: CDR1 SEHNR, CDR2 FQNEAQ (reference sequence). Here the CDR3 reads CASSLGGGQGVYYGYTF. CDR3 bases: TGTGCCAGCAGCTTAGGGGGGGGCCAGGGAGTCTATTATGGCTACACCTTC.

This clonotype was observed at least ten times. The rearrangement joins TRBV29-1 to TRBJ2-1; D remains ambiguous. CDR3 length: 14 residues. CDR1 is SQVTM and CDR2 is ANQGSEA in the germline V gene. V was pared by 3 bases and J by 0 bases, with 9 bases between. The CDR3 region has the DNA TGCAGCGTTGACCGGTCCAGCTCCTACAATGAGCAGTTCTTC. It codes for CSVDRSSSYNEQFF.

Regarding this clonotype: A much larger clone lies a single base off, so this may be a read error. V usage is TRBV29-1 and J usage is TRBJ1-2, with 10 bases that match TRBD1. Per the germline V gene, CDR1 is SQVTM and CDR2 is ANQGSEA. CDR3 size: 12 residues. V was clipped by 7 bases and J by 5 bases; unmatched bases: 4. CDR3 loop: CSASDRGYGYTF. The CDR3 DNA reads TGCAGCGCTTCGGACAGGGGGTATGGCTACACCTTC. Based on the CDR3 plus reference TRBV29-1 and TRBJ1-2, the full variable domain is SAVISQKPSRDICQRGTSLTIQCQVDSQVTMMFWYRQQPGQSLTLIATANQGSEATYESGFVIDKFPISRPNLTFSTLTVSNMSPEDSSIYLCSASDRGYGYTFGSGTRLTVV.

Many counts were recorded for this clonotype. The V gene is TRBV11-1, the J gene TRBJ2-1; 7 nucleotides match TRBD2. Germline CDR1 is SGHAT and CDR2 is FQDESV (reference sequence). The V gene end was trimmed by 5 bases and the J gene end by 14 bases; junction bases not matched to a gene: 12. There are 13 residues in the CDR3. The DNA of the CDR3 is TGTGCCAGCAGCCCGAGAATCGGACTAGTGGAGTTCTTC. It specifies CASSPRIGLVEFF.

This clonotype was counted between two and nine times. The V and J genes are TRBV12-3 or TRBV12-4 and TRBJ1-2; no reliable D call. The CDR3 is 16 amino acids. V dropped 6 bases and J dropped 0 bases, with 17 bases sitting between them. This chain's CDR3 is CASSRPRPTANYGYTF. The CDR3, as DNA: TGTGCCAGCAGCCGTCCCCGACCGACTGCTAACTATGGCTACACCTTC.

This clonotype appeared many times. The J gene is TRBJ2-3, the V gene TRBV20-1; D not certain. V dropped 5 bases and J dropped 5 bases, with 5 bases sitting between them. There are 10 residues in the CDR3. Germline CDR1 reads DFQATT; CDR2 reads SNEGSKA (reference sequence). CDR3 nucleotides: TGCAGTGCTTTGATAGATACGCAGTATTTT. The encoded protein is CSALIDTQYF.

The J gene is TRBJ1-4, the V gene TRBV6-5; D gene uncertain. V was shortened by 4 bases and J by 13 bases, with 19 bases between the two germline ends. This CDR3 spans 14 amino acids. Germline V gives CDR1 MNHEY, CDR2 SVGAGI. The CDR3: CASSSARHPEVLFF. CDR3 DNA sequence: TGTGCCAGCAGTTCGGCCCGTCACCCCGAGGTACTGTTTTTT.

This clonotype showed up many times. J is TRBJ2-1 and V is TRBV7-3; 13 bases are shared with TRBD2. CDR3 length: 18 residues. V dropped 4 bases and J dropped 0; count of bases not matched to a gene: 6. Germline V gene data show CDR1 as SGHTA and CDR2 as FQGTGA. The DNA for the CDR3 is TGTGCCAGCAGCTCCGGACTAGCGGGAGCCCTCTCCTACAATGAGCAGTTCTTC. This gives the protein CASSSGLAGALSYNEQFF.

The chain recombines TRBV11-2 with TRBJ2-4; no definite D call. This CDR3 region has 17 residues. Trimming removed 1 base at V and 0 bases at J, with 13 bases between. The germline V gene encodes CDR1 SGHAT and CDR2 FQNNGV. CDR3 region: CASSLGRGNLAKNIQYF. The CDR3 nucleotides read TGTGCCAGCAGCTTAGGCCGCGGAAATCTAGCCAAAAACATTCAGTACTTC.

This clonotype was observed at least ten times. The CDR3 loop reads CASSLPGQGVYEQYF. The CDR3 DNA sequence: TGTGCCAGCAGTTTACCGGGACAGGGTGTATACGAGCAGTACTTC. This chain links TRBV11-3 with TRBJ2-7; 9 positions agree with TRBD1. This CDR3 is 15 amino acids long. Germline V gene sequence: CDR1 SGHNT, CDR2 YENEEA. Unmatched junction bases numbered 10, after V lost 6 bases and J lost 4 bases.

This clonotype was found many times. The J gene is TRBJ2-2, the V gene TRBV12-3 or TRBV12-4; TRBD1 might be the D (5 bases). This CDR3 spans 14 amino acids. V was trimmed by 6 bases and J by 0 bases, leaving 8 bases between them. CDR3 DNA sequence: TGTGCCAGCAGGAGACAGTCGAACACCGGGGAGCTGTTTTTT. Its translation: CASRRQSNTGELFF.

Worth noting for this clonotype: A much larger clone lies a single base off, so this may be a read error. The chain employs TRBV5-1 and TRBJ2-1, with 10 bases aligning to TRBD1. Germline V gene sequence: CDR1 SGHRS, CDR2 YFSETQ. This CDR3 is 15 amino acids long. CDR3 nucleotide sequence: TGCGCCAGCACCGAGCGGACAGGGGGGGGCAATCAGCAGTTCTTC. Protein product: CASTERTGGGNQQFF.

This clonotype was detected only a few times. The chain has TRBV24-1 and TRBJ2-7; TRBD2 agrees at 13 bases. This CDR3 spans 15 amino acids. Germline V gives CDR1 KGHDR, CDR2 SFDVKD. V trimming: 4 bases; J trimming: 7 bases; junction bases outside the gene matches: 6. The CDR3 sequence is CATSEGLAGVWEQYF. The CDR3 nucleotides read TGTGCCACCAGTGAAGGACTAGCGGGAGTTTGGGAGCAGTACTTC.

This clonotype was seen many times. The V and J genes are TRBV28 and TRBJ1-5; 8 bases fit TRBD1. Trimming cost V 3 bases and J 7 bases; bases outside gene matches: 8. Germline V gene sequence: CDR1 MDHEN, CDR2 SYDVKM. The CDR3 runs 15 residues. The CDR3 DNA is TGTGCCAGCAGTTTTGACGGACAGGGCGGCCAGCCCCAGCATTTT. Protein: CASSFDGQGGQPQHF.

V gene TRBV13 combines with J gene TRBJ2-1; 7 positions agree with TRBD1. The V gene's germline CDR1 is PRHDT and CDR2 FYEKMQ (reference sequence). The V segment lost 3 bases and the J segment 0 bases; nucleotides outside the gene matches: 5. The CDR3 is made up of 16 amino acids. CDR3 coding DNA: TGTGCCAGCAGCTTCGGGACAGCGAGCTCCTACAATGAGCAGTTCTTC. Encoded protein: CASSFGTASSYNEQFF. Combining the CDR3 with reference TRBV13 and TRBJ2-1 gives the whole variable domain AAGVIQSPRHLIKEKRETATLKCYPIPRHDTVYWYQQGPGQDPQFLISFYEKMQSDKGSIPDRFSAQQFSDYHSELNMSSLELGDSALYFCASSFGTASSYNEQFFGPGTRLTVL.

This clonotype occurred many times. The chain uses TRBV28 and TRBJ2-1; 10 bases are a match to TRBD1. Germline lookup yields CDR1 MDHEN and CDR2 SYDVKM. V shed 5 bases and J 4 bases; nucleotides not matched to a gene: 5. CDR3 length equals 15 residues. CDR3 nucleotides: TGTGCCAGCAGTCCCCAGGGACAGGGGTACAATGAGCAGTTCTTC. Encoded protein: CASSPQGQGYNEQFF.

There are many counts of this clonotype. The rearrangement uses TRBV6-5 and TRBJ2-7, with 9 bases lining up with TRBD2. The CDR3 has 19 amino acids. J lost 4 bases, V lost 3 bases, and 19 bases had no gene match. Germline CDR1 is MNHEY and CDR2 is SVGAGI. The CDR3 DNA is TGTGCCAGCAGTTATCGAGCGGGAGGAGGAAGGGAATCTGTTTACGAGCAGTACTTC. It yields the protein CASSYRAGGGRESVYEQYF.

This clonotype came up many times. This CDR3 is CASSPRQDYKYF. The CDR3 DNA is TGTGCCAGCAGCCCCCGGCAGGACTACAAGTACTTC. The J gene is TRBJ2-5, the V gene TRBV11-2; possible D gene TRBD2, 6 bases. Trimming pared 5 bases from V and 12 bases from J, leaving 16 bases between. CDR3 length: 12 residues. Per the germline V gene, CDR1 is SGHAT and CDR2 is FQNNGV.

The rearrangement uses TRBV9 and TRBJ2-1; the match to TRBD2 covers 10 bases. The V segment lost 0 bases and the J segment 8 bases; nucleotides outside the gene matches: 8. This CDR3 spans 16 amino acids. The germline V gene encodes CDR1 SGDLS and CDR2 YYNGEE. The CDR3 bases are TGTGCCAGCAGCGTAGCTGGGACTAGCGTGACGGATGAGCAGTTCTTC. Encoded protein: CASSVAGTSVTDEQFF.